These 18 T cell receptor beta chains were all obtained from the same sample, sequenced in a study of T cell repertoires in cytomegalovirus infection. Antigens for these TCRs are unknown. TCRdb recomputed calls from the reads with MiXCR, one row per CDR3 protein. The sample has about 920,000 distinct CDR3 sequences, around 32% seen once. The input for sequencing was cultured CD8+ T cells from PBMCs, taken from culture after CMV antigen stimulation. Receptor source: a human donor in good health (CMV status not recorded). Some clones in this sample may be carry-over from other donors' samples.

V usage is TRBV19 and J usage is TRBJ1-6; D is possibly TRBD1 (5 bases). Germline V gene sequence: CDR1 LNHDA, CDR2 SQIVND (reference sequence). The CDR3 length is 16 residues. The V end was cut by 5 bases, the J end by 6 bases, with 17 bases between. The CDR3 protein is CASSLRRDGSNSPLHF. The CDR3 DNA reads TGTGCCAGTAGTCTCCGGCGGGACGGAAGTAATTCACCCCTCCACTTT. The whole variable domain, remainder taken from reference TRBV19 and TRBJ1-6, is DGGITQSPKYLFRKEGQNVTLSCEQNLNHDAMYWYRQDPGQGLRLIYYSQIVNDFQKGDIAEGYSVSREKKESFPLTVTSAQKNPTAFYLCASSLRRDGSNSPLHFGNGTRLTVT.

This rearrangement joins TRBV12-5 to TRBJ1-5; D is possibly TRBD1 (6 bases). Germline values: CDR1 LGHNT, CDR2 FRNRAP. Trimming pared 0 bases from V and 6 bases from J, leaving 6 bases between. This CDR3 region has 13 residues. In DNA form, the CDR3 reads TGTGCTAGTGGTTTGGTAGGGGGTCAGCCCCAGCATTTT. Translated, it gives CASGLVGGQPQHF.

In DNA form, the CDR3 reads TGCGCCAGCAGCCAAGATGACGGGGGGGTTACAGATACGCAGTATTTT. It yields the protein CASSQDDGGVTDTQYF. The rearrangement links TRBV4-1 to TRBJ2-3, with 8 bases that match TRBD2. The germline gives CDR1 MGHRA, CDR2 YSYEKL. This CDR3 spans 16 amino acids. Trimming took 0 bases from V and 3 from J; bases not matched to a gene: 5.

V gene TRBV5-1 combines with J gene TRBJ1-6; 11 bases are a match to TRBD1. With 3 bases clipped from V and 7 bases from J, the junction kept 6 bases outside the gene matches. Germline V gene data show CDR1 as SGHRS and CDR2 as YFSETQ. The CDR3 totals 16 residues. CDR3 amino acids: CASSWTGGADNSPLHF. The CDR3 DNA follows: TGCGCCAGCAGCTGGACAGGGGGCGCCGACAATTCACCCCTCCACTTT.

The sample holds many counts of this clonotype. V is TRBV7-6 and J is TRBJ2-1; D remains ambiguous. There are 15 residues in the CDR3. Between the trimmed V and J ends, which lost 5 bases and 3 bases, there was a span of 14 bases. Germline CDR1 and CDR2: SGHVS and FNYEAQ. In nucleotides, the CDR3 is TGTGCCAGCAGCCCCAAAGGTAAAGGCTACAATGAGCAGTTCTTC. The encoded protein is CASSPKGKGYNEQFF.

V gene TRBV7-9 combines with J gene TRBJ2-1, with 9 bases lining up with TRBD1. The length of the CDR3 is 13 residues. Germline V gives CDR1 SEHNR, CDR2 FQNEAQ (reference sequence). Unmatched junction bases numbered 5, after V lost 8 bases and J lost 6 bases. CDR3 protein: CASWGQGGNEQFF. The CDR3 DNA follows: TGTGCCAGCTGGGGACAGGGTGGCAATGAGCAGTTCTTC.

This clonotype came up a few times. V usage is TRBV4-1 and J usage is TRBJ2-3, with D possibly TRBD2 on 6 matching bases. Germline V gives CDR1 MGHRA, CDR2 YSYEKL. This CDR3 comprises 18 residues. Trimming stripped 0 bases from V and 0 bases from J, with 16 bases between. The CDR3 loop is CASSQDLVLGTSTDTQYF. CDR3 nucleotide sequence: TGCGCCAGCAGCCAAGACTTGGTTCTGGGGACTAGCACAGATACGCAGTATTTT.

This clonotype was observed a few times. The chain couples TRBV12-3 or TRBV12-4 to TRBJ2-3; D tentatively reads TRBD1 or TRBD2 (6 bases each). V lost 3 bases and J lost 8, with 15 bases in between. The CDR3 consists of 14 residues. The CDR3 DNA reads TGTGCCAGCAGTTTCCCAGGGGCGCGGGGTACGCAGTATTTT. It yields the protein CASSFPGARGTQYF.

A few counts support this clonotype. The V call is TRBV7-6, the J call TRBJ2-2; the match to TRBD1 covers 12 bases. V was pared by 11 bases and J by 4 bases, with 8 bases of the junction left unmatched. Looked up from germline, CDR1 is SGHVS and CDR2 is FNYEAQ. There are 15 residues in the CDR3. The CDR3, as DNA: TGTGCCCGGGGGGGACAGGGGGCGAGCACCGGGGAGCTGTTTTTT. It translates to CARGGQGASTGELFF. Drawing the rest from reference TRBV7-6 and TRBJ2-2, the complete variable domain is GAGVSQSPRYKVTKRGQDVALRCDPISGHVSLYWYRQALGQGPEFLTYFNYEAQQDKSGLPNDRFSAERPEGSISTLTIQRTEQRDSAMYRCARGGQGASTGELFFGEGSRLTVL.

This chain links TRBV7-9 with TRBJ1-1; D is ambiguous. There are 12 residues in the CDR3. Germline CDR1 reads SEHNR; CDR2 reads FQNEAQ (reference sequence). V was cut by 0 bases and J by 12 bases, with 11 bases left in between. The CDR3 loop is CASSLAHGSTFF. In DNA form, the CDR3 reads TGTGCCAGCAGCTTAGCCCACGGGTCAACTTTCTTT.

The table lists this clonotype with many counts. Mismatch with germline at one junction end may stem from a read error. J is TRBJ1-2 and V is TRBV27; no clear D. CDR3 length: 13 amino acids. Per the germline V gene, CDR1 is MNHEY and CDR2 is SMNVEV (reference sequence). CDR3 in DNA: TGTGCCAGCAGCTTATCAGCTAACTATGGCTACACCTTC. Translated, it gives CASSLSANYGYTF.

The chain combines TRBV19 with TRBJ2-1; TRBD2 might be the D (6 bases). The CDR3 loop spans 15 amino acids. The ends were cut back, 5 bases at V and 0 bases at J, with 11 bases in the middle. CDR1 is LNHDA and CDR2 is SQIVND in the germline V gene (reference sequence). The CDR3 reads CASSLRENSYNEQFF. The DNA of the CDR3 is TGTGCCAGTAGTTTGCGGGAAAACTCCTACAATGAGCAGTTCTTC.

CDR3 bases: TGTGCCAGCAGCCCCCGCGACGGTGAGCAGTTCTTC. Protein sequence: CASSPRDGEQFF. The chain combines TRBV7-9 with TRBJ2-1; D not certain. CDR3 length: 12 amino acids. Trimming stripped 5 bases from V and 9 bases from J, with 11 bases between. Per the germline V gene, CDR1 is SEHNR and CDR2 is FQNEAQ (reference sequence).

CDR3 residues: CASIPAGGPGNEQFF. CDR3 DNA: TGTGCCAGCATCCCGGCGGGGGGGCCGGGAAATGAGCAGTTCTTC. V gene TRBV11-2 combines with J gene TRBJ2-1, with 9 bases lining up with TRBD2. The length of the CDR3 is 15 residues. Germline CDR1 is SGHAT and CDR2 is FQNNGV. J gave up 7 bases and V 7 bases, and 11 bases lay outside the gene matches.

J is TRBJ2-3 and V is TRBV9; 9 bases are a match to TRBD2. The V gene end was trimmed by 0 bases and the J gene end by 5 bases; junction bases not matched to a gene: 10. The CDR3 extends over 17 amino acids. Germline V gene lookup returns CDR1 SGDLS and CDR2 YYNGEE. CDR3 coding DNA: TGTGCCAGCAGCGTAGCTGGGCGGGGGGGAGTAAAAGATACGCAGTATTTT. Amino acids: CASSVAGRGGVKDTQYF. Full variable domain (remainder filled in from reference TRBV9 and TRBJ2-3): DSGVTQTPKHLITATGQRVTLRCSPRSGDLSVYWYQQSLDQGLQFLIQYYNGEERAKGNILERFSAQQFPDLHSELNLSSLELGDSALYFCASSVAGRGGVKDTQYFGPGTRLTVL.

Comment on this clonotype: At one end, the junction sequence differs from germline, possibly due to a read error. The chain recombines TRBV12-3 or TRBV12-4 with TRBJ1-5; 7 positions agree with TRBD1. The CDR3 extends over 15 amino acids. The CDR3: CASSLRGGGFQPQRF. CDR3 DNA: TGTGCCAGCAGTTTAAGAGGGGGCGGATTTCAGCCCCAGCGTTTT.

V is TRBV27 and J is TRBJ1-1; weak D call: TRBD1 (6 bases). Germline loops: CDR1 MNHEY, CDR2 SMNVEV (reference sequence). This CDR3 is built from 14 residues. Trimming pared 9 bases from V and 8 bases from J, leaving 22 bases between. CDR3: CASSRRSTGNEAFF. The DNA of the CDR3 is TGTGCCAGTAGTCGCCGTTCGACAGGAAACGAAGCTTTCTTT.

This chain joins TRBV12-3 or TRBV12-4 and TRBJ1-1; TRBD1 is a possible D gene (6 bases). This CDR3 is built from 14 residues. The V and J ends lost 7 bases and 1 base respectively, with 13 bases between them. The CDR3 DNA reads TGTGCCAGCACCCTTACAGGGCCGAACACTGAAGCTTTCTTT. This gives the protein CASTLTGPNTEAFF.